This T cell receptor beta chain appears in the sequencing data of a study of cytomegalovirus exposure and HLA in healthy donors. Across the study: Most donors, 70% to 85% of several hundred genotyped, fell in the Caucasian-associated ancestry cluster.

Per the germline V gene, CDR1 is MNHNS and CDR2 is SASEGT. V was trimmed by 7 bases and J by 0 bases, leaving 10 bases between them. CDR3 length: 15 residues. This clone was counted between two and nine times. It was with 60 Vbeta and 13 Jbeta primers that the PCR ran. This table comes from immunoSEQ multiplex PCR, and its TCRdb copy is limited to in-frame clones, with some not included. The sample gives 100,000 to 150,000 clones, around 82% of which show up once; around 3.6% is in the top ten. Sequencing was carried out using PBMCs. The sequence came from a man aged 40-50 years in good health and CMV-seronegative. The chain has TRBV6-1 and TRBJ1-6; no definite D call. CDR3 coding DNA: TGTGCCAGCAATAGCGCAGTCTCCTATAATTCACCCCTCCACTTT. Protein: CASNSAVSYNSPLHF.